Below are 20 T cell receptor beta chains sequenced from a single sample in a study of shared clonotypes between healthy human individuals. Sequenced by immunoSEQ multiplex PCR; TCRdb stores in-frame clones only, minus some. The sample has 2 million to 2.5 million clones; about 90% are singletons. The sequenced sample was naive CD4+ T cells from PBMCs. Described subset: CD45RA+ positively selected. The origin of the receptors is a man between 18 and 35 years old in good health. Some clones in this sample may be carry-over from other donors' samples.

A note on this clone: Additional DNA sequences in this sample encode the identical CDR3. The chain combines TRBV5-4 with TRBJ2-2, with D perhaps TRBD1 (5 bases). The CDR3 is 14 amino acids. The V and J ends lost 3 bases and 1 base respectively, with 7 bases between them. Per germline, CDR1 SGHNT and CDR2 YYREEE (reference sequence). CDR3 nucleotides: TGTGCCAGCAGCTCAGGACAGAACACCGGGGAGCTGTTTTTT. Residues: CASSSGQNTGELFF.

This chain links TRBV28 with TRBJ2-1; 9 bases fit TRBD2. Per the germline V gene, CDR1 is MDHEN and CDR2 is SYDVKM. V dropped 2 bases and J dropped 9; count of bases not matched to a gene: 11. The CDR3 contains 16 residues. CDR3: CASSLGSGSTFGEQFF. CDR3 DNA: TGTGCCAGCAGTTTAGGTAGCGGGAGCACATTTGGTGAGCAGTTCTTC.

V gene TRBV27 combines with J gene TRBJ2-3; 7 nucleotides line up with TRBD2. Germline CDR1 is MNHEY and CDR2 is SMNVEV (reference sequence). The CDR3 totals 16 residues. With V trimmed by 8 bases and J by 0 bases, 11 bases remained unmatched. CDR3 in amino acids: CASGKLAPISTDTQYF. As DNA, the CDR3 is TGTGCCAGCGGCAAACTAGCGCCAATAAGCACAGATACGCAGTATTTT.

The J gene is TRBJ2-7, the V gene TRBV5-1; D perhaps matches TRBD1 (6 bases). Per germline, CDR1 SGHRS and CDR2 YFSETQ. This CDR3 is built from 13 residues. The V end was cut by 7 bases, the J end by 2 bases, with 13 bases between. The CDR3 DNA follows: TGCGCCAGCGCCCGAGGACAGACCTACGAGCAGTACTTC. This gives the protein CASARGQTYEQYF.

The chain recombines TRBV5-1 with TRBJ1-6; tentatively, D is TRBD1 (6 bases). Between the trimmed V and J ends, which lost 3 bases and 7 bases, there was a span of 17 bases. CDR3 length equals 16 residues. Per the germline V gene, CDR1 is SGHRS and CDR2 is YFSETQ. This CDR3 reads CASSSVNRESNSPLHF. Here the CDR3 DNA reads TGCGCCAGCAGCTCCGTGAACAGGGAGTCCAATTCACCCCTCCACTTT.

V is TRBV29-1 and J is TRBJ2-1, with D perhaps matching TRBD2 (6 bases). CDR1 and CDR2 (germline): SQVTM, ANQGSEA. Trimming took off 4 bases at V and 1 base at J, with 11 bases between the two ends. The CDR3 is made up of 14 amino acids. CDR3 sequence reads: CSVAGRESYNEQFF. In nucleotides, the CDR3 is TGCAGCGTTGCCGGGCGGGAATCCTACAATGAGCAGTTCTTC.

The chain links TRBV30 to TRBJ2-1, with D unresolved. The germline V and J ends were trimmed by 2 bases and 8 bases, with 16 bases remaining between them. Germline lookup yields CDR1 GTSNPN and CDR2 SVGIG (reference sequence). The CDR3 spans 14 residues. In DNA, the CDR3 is TGTGCCTGGAGTCGGCAATACCCCGGCCATGAGCAGTTCTTC. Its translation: CAWSRQYPGHEQFF.

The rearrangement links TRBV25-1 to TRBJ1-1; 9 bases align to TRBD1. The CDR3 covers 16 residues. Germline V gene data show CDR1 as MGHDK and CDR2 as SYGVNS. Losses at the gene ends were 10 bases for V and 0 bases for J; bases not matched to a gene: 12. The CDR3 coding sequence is TGTGCCAAACCCGAGGACAGGGGAACCATGAACACTGAAGCTTTCTTT. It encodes CAKPEDRGTMNTEAFF.

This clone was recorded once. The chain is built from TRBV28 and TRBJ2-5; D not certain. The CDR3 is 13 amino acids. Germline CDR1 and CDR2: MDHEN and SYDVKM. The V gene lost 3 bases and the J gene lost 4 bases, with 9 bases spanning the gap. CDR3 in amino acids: CASSLRQVETQYF. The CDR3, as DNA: TGTGCCAGCAGTTTGAGGCAGGTAGAGACCCAGTACTTC.

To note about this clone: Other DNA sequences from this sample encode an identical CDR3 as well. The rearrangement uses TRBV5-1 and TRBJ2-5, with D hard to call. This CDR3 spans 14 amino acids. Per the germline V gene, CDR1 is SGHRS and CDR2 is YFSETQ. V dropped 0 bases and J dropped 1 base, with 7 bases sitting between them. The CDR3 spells CASSLGGLQETQYF. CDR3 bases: TGCGCCAGCAGCTTGGGTGGCCTCCAAGAGACCCAGTACTTC.

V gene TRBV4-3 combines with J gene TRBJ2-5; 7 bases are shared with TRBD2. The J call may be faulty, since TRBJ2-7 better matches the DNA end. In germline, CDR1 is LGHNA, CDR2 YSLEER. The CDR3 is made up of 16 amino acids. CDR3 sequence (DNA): TGCGCCAGCAGCCAATTAGTAGCGGGTTACTCCTACGAGCAGTACTTC. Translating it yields CASSQLVAGYSYEQYF.

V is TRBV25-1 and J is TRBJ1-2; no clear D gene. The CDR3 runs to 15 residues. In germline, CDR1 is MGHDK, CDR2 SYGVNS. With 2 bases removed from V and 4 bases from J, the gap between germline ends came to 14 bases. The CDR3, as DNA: TGTGCCAGCAGTGAAGGTGGCGGACCCTCCTATGGCTACACCTTC. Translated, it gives CASSEGGGPSYGYTF.

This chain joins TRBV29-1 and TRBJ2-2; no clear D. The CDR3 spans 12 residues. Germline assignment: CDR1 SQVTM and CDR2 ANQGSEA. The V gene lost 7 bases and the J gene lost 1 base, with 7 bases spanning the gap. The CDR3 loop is CSGDWNTGELFF. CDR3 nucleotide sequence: TGCAGCGGCGACTGGAACACCGGGGAGCTGTTTTTT.

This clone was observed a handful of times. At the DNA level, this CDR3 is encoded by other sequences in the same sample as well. Here the CDR3 DNA reads TGTGCCAGCAGCCTGACAGGGAACACTGAAGCTTTCTTT. Translation: CASSLTGNTEAFF. This sequence joins TRBV7-9 and TRBJ1-1, with a weak D call TRBD1 (6 bases). The CDR3 has 13 amino acids. Germline values: CDR1 SEHNR, CDR2 FQNEAQ (reference sequence). V gave up 5 bases and J gave up 1 base, with 8 bases separating them.

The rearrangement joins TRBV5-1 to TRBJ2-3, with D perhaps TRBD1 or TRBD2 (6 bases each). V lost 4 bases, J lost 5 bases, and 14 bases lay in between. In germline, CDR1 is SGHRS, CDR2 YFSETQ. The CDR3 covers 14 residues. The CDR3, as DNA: TGCGCCAGCAGCAGAGGGGGGCGTGAAGATACGCAGTATTTT. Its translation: CASSRGGREDTQYF.

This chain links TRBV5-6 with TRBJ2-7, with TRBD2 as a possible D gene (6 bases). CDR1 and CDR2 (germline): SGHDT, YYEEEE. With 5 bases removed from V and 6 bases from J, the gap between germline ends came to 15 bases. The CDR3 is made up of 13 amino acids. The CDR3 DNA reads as TGTGCCAGCAGGTATGGTCCGGAGGGCGAGCAGTACTTC. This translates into CASRYGPEGEQYF.

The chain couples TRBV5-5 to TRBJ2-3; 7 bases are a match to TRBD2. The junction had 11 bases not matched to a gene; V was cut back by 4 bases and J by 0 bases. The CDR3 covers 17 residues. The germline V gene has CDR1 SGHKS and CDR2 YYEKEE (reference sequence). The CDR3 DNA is TGTGCCAGCAGCCCTGGCCCGTCTAGCGGCAGCACAGATACGCAGTATTTT. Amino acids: CASSPGPSSGSTDTQYF.

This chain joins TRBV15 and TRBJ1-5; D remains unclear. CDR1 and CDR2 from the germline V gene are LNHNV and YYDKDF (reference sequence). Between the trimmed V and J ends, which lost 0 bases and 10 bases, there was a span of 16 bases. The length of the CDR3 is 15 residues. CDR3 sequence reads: CATSRDRQDYHPQHF. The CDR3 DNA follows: TGTGCCACCAGCAGAGATCGACAAGACTACCATCCCCAGCATTTT.

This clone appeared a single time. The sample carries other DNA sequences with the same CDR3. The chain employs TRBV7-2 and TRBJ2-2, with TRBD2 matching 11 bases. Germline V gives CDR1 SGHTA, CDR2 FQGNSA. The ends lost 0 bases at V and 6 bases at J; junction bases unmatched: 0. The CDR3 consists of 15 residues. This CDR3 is CASSLASGRAGELFF. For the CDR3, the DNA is TGTGCCAGCAGCTTAGCTAGCGGGAGGGCCGGGGAGCTGTTTTTT.

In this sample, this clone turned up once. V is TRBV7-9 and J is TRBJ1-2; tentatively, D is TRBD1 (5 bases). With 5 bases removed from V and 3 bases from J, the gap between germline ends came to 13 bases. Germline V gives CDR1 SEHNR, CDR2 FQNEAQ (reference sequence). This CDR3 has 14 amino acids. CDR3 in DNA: TGTGCCAGCAGCCCGCAGGTGGGGGACTATGGCTACACCTTC. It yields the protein CASSPQVGDYGYTF. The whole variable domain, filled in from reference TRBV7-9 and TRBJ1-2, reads DTGVSQNPRHKITKRGQNVTFRCDPISEHNRLYWYRQTLGQGPEFLTYFQNEAQLEKSRLLSDRFSAERPKGSFSTLEIQRTEQGDSAMYLCASSPQVGDYGYTFGSGTRLTVV.